This TCR beta chain was observed in a study of blood T cell repertoires in COVID-19. Study summary: Samples representing acute and convalescent COVID-19 were sourced from the United States, Italy and Spain. PBMCs, B-cell-depleted T cells, or T cells provided the cDNA or gDNA that made up the material.

Per the original methods: For nucleated cells, counts were estimated from reference gene primer amplification. Sequencing used immunoSEQ multiplex PCR; TCRdb keeps in-frame clones, though not all of them. V, J and clone size are taken as reported in that table, and D and trimming were inferred from the DNA itself. The table lists 40,000 to 45,000 clones, around 90% of them singletons. Trimming cost V 7 bases and J 0 bases, with 17 bases left between them. Germline V lookup: CDR1 SEHNR, CDR2 FQNEAQ (reference sequence). The CDR3 is 16 residues long. This sequence was found in a man in his fifties or sixties with active COVID-19. The source material was peripheral blood. The chain joins TRBV7-9 to TRBJ2-3; possible D gene TRBD2, 5 bases. The CDR3, as DNA: TGTGCCAGCAATGACGGGGTACAAGGGAGCACAGATACGCAGTATTTT. Its protein product is CASNDGVQGSTDTQYF.